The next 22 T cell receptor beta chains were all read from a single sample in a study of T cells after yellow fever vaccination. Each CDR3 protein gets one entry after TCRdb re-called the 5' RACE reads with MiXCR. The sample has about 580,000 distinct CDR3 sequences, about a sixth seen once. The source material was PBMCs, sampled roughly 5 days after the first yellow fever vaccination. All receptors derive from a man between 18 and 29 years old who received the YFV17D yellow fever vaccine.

CDR3 bases: TGTGCCAGCAGCTCAAACAGGGTGGACTATGGCTACACCTTC. This sequence encodes CASSSNRVDYGYTF. This rearrangement joins TRBV7-8 to TRBJ1-2, with TRBD1 as a possible D gene (6 bases). The length of the CDR3 is 14 residues. Trimming removed 4 bases at V and 3 bases at J, with 12 bases between. Germline V CDR1 and CDR2: SGHVS, FQNEAQ.

The CDR3 is CASSYSGTPRAGELFF. The CDR3, as DNA: TGTGCCAGCAGTTACTCTGGGACTCCCCGGGCCGGGGAGCTGTTTTTT. The chain carries TRBV6-2 or TRBV6-3 and TRBJ2-2, with TRBD2 as a possible D gene (6 bases). Germline CDR1 reads MNHEY; CDR2 reads SVGEGT. The germline V and J ends were trimmed by 0 bases and 6 bases, with 14 bases remaining between them. This CDR3 comprises 16 residues.

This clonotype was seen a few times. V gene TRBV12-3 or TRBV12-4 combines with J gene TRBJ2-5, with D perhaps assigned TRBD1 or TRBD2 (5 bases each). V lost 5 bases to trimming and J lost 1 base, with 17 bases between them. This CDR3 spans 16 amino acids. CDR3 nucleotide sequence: TGTGCCAGCAGTGCCACGAACAGGAGGACCCAAGAGACCCAGTACTTC. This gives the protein CASSATNRRTQETQYF.

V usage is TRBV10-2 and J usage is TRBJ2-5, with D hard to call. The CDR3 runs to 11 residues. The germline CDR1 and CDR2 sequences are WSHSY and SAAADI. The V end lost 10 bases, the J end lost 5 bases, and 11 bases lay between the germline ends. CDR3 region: CATLGRETQYF. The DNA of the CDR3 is TGCGCCACTCTCGGGCGGGAGACCCAGTACTTC.

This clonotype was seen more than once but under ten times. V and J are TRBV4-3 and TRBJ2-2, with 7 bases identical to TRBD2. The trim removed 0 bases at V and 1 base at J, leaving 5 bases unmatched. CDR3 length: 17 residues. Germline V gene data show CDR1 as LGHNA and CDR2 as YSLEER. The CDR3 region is CASSQEIQRGNTGELFF. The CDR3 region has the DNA TGCGCCAGCAGCCAAGAGATCCAGCGGGGGAACACCGGGGAGCTGTTTTTT.

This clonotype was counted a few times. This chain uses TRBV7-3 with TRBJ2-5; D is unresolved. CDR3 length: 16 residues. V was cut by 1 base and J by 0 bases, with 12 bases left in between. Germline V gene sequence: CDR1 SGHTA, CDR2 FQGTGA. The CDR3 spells CASSLNGNIYQETQYF. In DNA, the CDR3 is TGTGCCAGCAGCTTAAATGGTAACATTTACCAAGAGACCCAGTACTTC.

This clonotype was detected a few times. CDR3 nucleotides: TGCGCCAGCAGCTTGGATGACAGGGGTCATAACACTGAAGCTTTCTTT. The encoded protein is CASSLDDRGHNTEAFF. The genes are TRBV5-1 and TRBJ1-1; 8 bases map to TRBD1. Germline CDR1 reads SGHRS; CDR2 reads YFSETQ. The CDR3 sequence is 16 residues long. V lost 0 bases and J lost 2; bases outside the gene matches: 6.

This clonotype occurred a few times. The CDR3 sequence is CASSKRGTQGTGELFF. CDR3 nucleotides: TGTGCCAGCAGTAAGAGAGGGACCCAGGGGACCGGGGAGCTGTTTTTT. The J gene is TRBJ2-2, the V gene TRBV5-6; maybe TRBD1 (6 bases). CDR1 is SGHDT and CDR2 is YYEEEE in the germline V gene. The germline V and J ends were trimmed by 5 bases and 5 bases, with 19 bases remaining between them. The CDR3 runs to 16 residues. The complete variable domain, with remaining parts taken from reference TRBV5-6 and TRBJ2-2, reads DAGVTQSPTHLIKTRGQQVTLRCSPKSGHDTVSWYQQALGQGPQFIFQYYEEEERQRGNFPDRFSGHQFPNYSSELNVNALLLGDSALYLCASSKRGTQGTGELFFGEGSRLTVL.

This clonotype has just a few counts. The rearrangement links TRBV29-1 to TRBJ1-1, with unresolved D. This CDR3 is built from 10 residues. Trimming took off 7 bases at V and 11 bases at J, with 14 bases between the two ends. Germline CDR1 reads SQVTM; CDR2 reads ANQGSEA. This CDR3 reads CSASELRAFF. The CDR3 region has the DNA TGCAGCGCCTCCGAGCTAAGGGCTTTCTTT.

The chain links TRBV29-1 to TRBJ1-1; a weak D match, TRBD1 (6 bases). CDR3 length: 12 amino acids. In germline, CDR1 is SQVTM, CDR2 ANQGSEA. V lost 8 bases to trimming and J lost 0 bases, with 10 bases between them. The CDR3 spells CSLGGLNTEAFF. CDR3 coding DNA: TGCAGCCTTGGGGGGCTGAACACTGAAGCTTTCTTT.

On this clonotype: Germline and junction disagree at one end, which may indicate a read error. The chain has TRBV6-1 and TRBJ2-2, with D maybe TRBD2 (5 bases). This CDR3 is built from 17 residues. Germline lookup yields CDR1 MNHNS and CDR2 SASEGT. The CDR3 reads CASSEGILWRDTGELFF. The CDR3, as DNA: TGTGCCAGCAGCGAAGGGATCCTTTGGCGGGACACCGGGGAGCTGTTTTTT.

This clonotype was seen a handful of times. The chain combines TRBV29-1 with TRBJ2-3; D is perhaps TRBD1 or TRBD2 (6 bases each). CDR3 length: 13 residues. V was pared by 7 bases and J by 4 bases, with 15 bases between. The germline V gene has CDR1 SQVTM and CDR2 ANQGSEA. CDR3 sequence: CSGGAARADTQYF. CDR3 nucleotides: TGCAGCGGGGGGGCTGCAAGGGCAGATACGCAGTATTTT.

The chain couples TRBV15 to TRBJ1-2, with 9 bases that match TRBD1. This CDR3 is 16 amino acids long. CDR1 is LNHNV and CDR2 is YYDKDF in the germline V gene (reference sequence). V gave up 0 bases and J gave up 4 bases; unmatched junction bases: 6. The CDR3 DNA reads TGTGCCACCAGCAGAGATTCAGGACAGGGGCGCTATGGCTACACCTTC. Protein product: CATSRDSGQGRYGYTF.

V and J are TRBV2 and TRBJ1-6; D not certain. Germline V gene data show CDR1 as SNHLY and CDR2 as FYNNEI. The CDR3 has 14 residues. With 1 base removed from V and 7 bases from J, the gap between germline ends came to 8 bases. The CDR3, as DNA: TGTGCCAGCAGTGAAGGTCGTCTAAATTCACCCCTCCACTTT. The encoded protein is CASSEGRLNSPLHF. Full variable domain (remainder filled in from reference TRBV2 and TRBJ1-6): EPEVTQTPSHQVTQMGQEVILRCVPISNHLYFYWYRQILGQKVEFLVSFYNNEISEKSEIFDDQFSVERPDGSNFTLKIRSTKLEDSAMYFCASSEGRLNSPLHFGNGTRLTVT.

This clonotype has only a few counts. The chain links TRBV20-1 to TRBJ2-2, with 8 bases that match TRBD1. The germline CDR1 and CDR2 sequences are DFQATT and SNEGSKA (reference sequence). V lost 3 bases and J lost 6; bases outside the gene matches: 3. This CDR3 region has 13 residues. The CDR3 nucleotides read TGCAGTGCTAGGGACAGGGCGGCCGGGGAGCTGTTTTTT. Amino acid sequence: CSARDRAAGELFF.

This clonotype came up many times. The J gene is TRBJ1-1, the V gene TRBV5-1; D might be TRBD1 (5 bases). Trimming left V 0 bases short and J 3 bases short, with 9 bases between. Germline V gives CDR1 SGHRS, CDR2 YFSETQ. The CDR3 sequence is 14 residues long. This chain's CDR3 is CASSLEGKDTEAFF. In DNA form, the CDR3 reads TGCGCCAGCAGCTTGGAGGGGAAGGACACTGAAGCTTTCTTT.

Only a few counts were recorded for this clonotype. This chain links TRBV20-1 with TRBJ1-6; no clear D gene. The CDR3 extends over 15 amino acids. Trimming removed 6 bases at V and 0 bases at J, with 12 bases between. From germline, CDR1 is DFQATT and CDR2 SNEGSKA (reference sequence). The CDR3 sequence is CSALGSSSYNSPLHF. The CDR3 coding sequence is TGCAGTGCCCTAGGCTCAAGCTCCTATAATTCACCCCTCCACTTT.

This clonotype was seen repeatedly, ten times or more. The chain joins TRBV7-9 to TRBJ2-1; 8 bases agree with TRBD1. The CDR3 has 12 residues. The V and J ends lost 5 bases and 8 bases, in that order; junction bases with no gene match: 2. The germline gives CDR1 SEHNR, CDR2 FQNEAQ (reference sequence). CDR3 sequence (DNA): TGTGCCAGCAGCCCAGGGGGCGATGAGCAGTTCTTC. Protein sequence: CASSPGGDEQFF. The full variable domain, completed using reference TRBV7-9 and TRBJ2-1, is DTGVSQNPRHKITKRGQNVTFRCDPISEHNRLYWYRQTLGQGPEFLTYFQNEAQLEKSRLLSDRFSAERPKGSFSTLEIQRTEQGDSAMYLCASSPGGDEQFFGPGTRLTVL.

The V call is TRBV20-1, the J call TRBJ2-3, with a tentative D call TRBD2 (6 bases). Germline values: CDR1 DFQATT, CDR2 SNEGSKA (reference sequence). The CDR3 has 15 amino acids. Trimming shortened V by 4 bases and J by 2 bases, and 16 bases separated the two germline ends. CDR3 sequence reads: CSAKPGGTATDTQYF. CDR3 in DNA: TGCAGTGCTAAGCCTGGAGGGACCGCCACAGATACGCAGTATTTT.

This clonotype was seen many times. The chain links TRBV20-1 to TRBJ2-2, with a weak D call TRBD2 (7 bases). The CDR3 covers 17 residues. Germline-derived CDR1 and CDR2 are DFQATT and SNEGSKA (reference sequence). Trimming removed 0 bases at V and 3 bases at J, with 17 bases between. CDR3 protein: CSARDPGAGAHTGELFF. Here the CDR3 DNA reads TGCAGTGCTAGAGACCCAGGGGCGGGGGCCCACACCGGGGAGCTGTTTTTT.

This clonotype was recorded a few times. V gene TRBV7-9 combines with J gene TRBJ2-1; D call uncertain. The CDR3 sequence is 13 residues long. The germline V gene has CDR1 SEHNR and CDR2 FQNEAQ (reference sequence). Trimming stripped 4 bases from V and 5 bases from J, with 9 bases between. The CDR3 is CASSSRPHNEQFF. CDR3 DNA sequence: TGTGCCAGCAGCTCCCGGCCTCACAATGAGCAGTTCTTC.

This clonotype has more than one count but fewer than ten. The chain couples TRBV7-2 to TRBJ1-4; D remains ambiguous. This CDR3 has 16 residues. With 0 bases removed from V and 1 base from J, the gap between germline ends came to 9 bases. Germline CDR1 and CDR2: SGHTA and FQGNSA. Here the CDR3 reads CASSLARVETNEKLFF. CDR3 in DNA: TGTGCCAGCAGCTTAGCGCGGGTGGAAACTAATGAAAAACTGTTTTTT.